The entry that follows covers one T cell receptor (beta chain) sequence. This sample stems from a study of blood T cell repertoires in COVID-19. Whole-study context: COVID-19 samples from acute and convalescent phases originated in the United States, Italy and Spain. In each case, the material was cDNA or gDNA derived from T cells, B-cell-depleted T cells, or PBMCs.

Sequenced by immunoSEQ multiplex PCR; TCRdb stores in-frame clones only, minus some. The table includes 130,000 or so clones, approximately 68% detected once. This CDR3 spans 15 amino acids. The V and J ends lost 6 bases and 4 bases, in that order; junction bases with no gene match: 8. Germline V gene lookup returns CDR1 WSHSY and CDR2 SAAADI. This chain joins TRBV10-2 and TRBJ2-7; 11 nucleotides agree with TRBD2. The source of this sequence is a woman between 65 and 79 years old with acute or convalescent COVID-19. The sequencing input was peripheral blood. This chain's CDR3 is CASSDAGTSGYEQYF. The CDR3 nucleotides are TGCGCCAGCAGCGACGCCGGGACTAGCGGATACGAGCAGTACTTC.